Described below is a single T cell receptor (beta chain) sequence and its context. Its target is not known. The sample belongs to a study of CXCR3-negative and CXCR3-positive naive CD8 T cells. Study-level points and caveats: Higher TRB CDR3 hydrophobicity marked CXCR3-positive naive cells relative to CXCR3-negative naive cells. Naive subsets were similarly diverse, while memory CD8+ repertoires were much less diverse. TCR interaction strength was inferred from TRB CDR3 physicochemistry, as CD5 matched across naive subsets.

The CDR3 sequence is 14 residues long. Germline CDR1 is ENHRY and CDR2 is SYGVKD. UMI-labeled 5' RACE yielded the TRB cDNA libraries. For each CDR3 protein, TCRdb gives one entry from its re-call of the 5' RACE reads, without DNA. This sample carries around 160,000 distinct CDR3 sequences, with under 0.35% going to the ten biggest clones. Naive cells were sorted as CD45RO-, CCR7+, CD27+ and CD95-. The chain joins TRBV10-3 to TRBJ2-5; TCRdb indicates TRBD1, and absent DNA this call remains unverified. This receptor was obtained from a human donor in good health. Some clones in this sample may be carry-over from other donors' samples. The sequenced sample was naive CXCR3+ CD8+ T cells from blood. The sample's subset: CD45RO-CCR7+CD27+CD95- naive CD8+ T cells expressing CXCR3 (TNR3+). The CDR3 spells CAISEQGWRETQYF.